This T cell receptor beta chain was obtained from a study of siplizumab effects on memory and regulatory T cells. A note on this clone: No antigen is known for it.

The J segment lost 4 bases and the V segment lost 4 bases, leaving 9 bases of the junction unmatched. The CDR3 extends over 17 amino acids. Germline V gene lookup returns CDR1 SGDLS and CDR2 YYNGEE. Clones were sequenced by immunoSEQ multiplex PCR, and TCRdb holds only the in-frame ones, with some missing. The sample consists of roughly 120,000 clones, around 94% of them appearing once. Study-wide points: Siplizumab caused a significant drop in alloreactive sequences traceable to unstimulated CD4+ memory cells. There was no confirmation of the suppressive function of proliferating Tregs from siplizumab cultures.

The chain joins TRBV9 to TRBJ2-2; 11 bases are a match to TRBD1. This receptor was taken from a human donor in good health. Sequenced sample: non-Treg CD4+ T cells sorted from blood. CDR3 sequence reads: CASSTLSGTGGTGELFF. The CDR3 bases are TGTGCCAGCAGCACTCTTTCCGGGACAGGGGGCACCGGGGAGCTGTTTTTT.